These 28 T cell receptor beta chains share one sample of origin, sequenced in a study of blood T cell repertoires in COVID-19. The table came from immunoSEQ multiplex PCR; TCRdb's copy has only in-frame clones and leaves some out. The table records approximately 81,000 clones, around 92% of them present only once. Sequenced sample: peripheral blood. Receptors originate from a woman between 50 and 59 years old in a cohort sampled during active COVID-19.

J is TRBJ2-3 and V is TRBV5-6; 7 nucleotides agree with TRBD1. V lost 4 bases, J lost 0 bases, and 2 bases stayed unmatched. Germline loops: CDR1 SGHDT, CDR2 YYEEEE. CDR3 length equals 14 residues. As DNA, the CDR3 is TGTGCCAGCAGCGTCAGGGGGAGCACAGATACGCAGTATTTT. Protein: CASSVRGSTDTQYF.

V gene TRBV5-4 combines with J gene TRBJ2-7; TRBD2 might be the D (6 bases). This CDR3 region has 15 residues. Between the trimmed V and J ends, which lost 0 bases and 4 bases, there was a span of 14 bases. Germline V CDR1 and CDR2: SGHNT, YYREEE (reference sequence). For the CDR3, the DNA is TGTGCCAGCAGCTTGGGTCAGGGCGGGGAGTACGAGCAGTACTTC. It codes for CASSLGQGGEYEQYF.

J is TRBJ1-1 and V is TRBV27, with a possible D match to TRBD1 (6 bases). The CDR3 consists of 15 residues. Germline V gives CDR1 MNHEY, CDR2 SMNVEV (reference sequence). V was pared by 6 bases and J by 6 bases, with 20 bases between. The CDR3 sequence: CASSRVVGGGSEAFF. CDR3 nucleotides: TGTGCCAGCAGCCGGGTCGTAGGGGGGGGGTCTGAAGCTTTCTTT.

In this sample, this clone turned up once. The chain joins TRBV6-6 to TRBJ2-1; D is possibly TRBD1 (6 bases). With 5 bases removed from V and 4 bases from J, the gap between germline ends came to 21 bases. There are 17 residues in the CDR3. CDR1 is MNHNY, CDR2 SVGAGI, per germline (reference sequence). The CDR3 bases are TGTGCCAGCAGTCCTCTCGGGACCGGGACACCGTACAATGAGCAGTTCTTC. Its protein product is CASSPLGTGTPYNEQFF.

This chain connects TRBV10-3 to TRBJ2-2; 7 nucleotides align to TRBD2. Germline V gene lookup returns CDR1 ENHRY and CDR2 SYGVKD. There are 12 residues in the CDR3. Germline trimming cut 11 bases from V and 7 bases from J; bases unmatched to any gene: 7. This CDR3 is CAAWEGSGELFF. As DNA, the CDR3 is TGTGCCGCATGGGAGGGGAGCGGGGAGCTGTTTTTT.

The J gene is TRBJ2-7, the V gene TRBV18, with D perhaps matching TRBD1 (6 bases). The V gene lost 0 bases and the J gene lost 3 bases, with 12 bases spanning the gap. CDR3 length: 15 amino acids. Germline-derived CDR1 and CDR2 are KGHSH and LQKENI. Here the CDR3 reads CASSPPSQGFYEQYF. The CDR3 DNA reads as TGTGCCAGCTCACCACCATCACAGGGTTTCTACGAGCAGTACTTC.

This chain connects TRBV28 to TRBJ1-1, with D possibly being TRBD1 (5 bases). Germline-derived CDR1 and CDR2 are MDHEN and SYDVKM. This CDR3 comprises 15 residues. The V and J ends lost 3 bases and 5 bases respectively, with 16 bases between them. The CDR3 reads CASSFPHRRGTEAFF. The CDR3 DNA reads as TGTGCCAGCAGTTTTCCCCATCGGCGGGGGACTGAAGCTTTCTTT.

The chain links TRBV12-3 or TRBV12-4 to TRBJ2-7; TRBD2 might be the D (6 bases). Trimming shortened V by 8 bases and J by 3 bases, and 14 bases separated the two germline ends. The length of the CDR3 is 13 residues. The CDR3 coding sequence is TGTGCCAGCGGATGGGGGGAAGGCTACGAGCAGTACTTC. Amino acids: CASGWGEGYEQYF.

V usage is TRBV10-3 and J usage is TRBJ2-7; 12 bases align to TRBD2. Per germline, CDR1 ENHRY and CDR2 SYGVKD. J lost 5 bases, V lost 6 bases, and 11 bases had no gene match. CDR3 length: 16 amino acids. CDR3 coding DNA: TGTGCCATCAGCACCTCTACTAGCGGGAGGCCCCACGAGCAGTACTTC. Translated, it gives CAISTSTSGRPHEQYF.

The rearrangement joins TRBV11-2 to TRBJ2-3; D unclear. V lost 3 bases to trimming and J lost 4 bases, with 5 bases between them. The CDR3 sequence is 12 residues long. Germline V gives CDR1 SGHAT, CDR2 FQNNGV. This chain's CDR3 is CASSFSSDTQYF. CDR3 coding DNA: TGTGCCAGCAGCTTTTCTTCAGATACGCAGTATTTT.

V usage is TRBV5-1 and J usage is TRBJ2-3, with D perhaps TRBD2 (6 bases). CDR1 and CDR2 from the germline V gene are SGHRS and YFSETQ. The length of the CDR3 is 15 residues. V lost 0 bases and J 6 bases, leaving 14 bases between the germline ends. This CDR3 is CASSLVGEAIDTQYF. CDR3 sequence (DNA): TGCGCCAGCAGCTTGGTAGGGGAGGCCATCGATACGCAGTATTTT.

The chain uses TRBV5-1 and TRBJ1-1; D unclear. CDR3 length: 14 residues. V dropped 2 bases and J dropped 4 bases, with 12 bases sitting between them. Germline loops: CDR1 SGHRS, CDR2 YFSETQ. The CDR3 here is CASSFYSESTEAFF. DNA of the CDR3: TGCGCCAGCAGCTTTTACAGTGAAAGCACTGAAGCTTTCTTT.

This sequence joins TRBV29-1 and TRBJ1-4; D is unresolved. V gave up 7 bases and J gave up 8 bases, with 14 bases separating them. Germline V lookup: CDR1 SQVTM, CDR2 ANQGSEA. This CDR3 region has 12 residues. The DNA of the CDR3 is TGCAGCGCATGGGGAGGGAGCGAAAAACTGTTTTTT. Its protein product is CSAWGGSEKLFF.

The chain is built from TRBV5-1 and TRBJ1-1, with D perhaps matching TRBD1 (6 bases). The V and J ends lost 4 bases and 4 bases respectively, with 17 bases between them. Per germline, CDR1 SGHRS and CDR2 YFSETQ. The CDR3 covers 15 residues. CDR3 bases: TGCGCCAGCAGCAAAACAGGGATAGGTGGCACTGAAGCTTTCTTT. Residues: CASSKTGIGGTEAFF.

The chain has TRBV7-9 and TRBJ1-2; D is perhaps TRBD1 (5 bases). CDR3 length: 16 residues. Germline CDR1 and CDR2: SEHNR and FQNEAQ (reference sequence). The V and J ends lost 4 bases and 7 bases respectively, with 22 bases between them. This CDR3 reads CASSYGRGSRISGYTF. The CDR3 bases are TGTGCCAGCAGCTACGGTCGGGGGAGTAGGATTAGTGGCTACACCTTC.

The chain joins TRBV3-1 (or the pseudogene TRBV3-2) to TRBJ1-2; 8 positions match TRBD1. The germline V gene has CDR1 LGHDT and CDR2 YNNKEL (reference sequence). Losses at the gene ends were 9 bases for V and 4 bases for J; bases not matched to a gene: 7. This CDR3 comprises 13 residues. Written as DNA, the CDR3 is TGTGCCAGTTCGGACAGGGACGGCTATGGCTACACCTTC. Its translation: CASSDRDGYGYTF.

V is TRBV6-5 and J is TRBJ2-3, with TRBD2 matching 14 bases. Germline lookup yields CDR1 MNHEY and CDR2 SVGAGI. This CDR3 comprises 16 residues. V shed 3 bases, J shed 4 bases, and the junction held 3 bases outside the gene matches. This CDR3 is CASSYRLAGGSDTQYF. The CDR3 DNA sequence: TGTGCCAGCAGTTATCGACTAGCGGGAGGGTCAGATACGCAGTATTTT.

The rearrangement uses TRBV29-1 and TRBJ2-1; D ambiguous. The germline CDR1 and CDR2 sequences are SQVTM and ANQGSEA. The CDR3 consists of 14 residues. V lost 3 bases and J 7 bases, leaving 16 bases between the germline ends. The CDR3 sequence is CSVDDTLVGNEQFF. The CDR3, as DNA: TGCAGCGTTGACGACACTTTGGTGGGTAATGAGCAGTTCTTC.

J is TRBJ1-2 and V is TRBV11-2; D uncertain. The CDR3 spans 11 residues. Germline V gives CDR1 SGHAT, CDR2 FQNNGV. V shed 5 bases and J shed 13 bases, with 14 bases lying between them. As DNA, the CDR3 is TGTGCCAGCAGCATCTCACGGCAGGTCACCTTC. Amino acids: CASSISRQVTF.

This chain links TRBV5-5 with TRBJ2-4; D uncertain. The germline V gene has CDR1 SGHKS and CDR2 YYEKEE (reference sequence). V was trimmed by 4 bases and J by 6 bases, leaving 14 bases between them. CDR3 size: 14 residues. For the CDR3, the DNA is TGTGCCAGCAGCAAAAGACGTCTAGGAAACATTCAGTACTTC. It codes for CASSKRRLGNIQYF.

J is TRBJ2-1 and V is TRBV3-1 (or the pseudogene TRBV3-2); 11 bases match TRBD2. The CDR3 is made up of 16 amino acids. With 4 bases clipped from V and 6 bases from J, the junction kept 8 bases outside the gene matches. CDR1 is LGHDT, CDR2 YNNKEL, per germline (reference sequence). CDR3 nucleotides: TGTGCCAGCAGCCCGTCTAGCGGGGGGAACCCCAATGAGCAGTTCTTC. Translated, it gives CASSPSSGGNPNEQFF.

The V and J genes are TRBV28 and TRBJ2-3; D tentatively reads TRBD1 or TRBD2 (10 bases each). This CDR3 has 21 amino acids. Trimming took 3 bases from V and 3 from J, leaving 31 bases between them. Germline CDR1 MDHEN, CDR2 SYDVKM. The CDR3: CASSLGQGRGLAGERTDTQYF. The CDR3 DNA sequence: TGTGCCAGCAGTTTGGGACAGGGGCGAGGGCTAGCGGGAGAAAGAACAGATACGCAGTATTTT.

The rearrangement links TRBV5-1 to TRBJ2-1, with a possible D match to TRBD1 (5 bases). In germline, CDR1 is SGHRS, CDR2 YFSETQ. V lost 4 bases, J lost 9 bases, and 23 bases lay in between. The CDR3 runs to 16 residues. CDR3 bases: TGCGCCAGCAGCCCCATGGACAAAATGATCATGGGTGAGCAGTTCTTC. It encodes CASSPMDKMIMGEQFF. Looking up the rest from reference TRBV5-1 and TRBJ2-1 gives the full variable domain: KAGVTQTPRYLIKTRGQQVTLSCSPISGHRSVSWYQQTPGQGLQFLFEYFSETQRNKGNFPGRFSGRQFSNSRSEMNVSTLELGDSALYLCASSPMDKMIMGEQFFGPGTRLTVL.

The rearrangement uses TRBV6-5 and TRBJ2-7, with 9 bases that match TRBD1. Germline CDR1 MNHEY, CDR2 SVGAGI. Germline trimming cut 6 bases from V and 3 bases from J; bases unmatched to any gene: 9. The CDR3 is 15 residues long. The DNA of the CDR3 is TGTGCCAGCAGAAAACGACAGGGGGAAGGCTACGAGCAGTACTTC. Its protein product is CASRKRQGEGYEQYF.

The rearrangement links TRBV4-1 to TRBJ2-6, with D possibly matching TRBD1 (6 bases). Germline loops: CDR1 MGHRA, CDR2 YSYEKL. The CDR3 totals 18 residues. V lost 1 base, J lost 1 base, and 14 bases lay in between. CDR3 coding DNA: TGCGCCAGCAGCCAAGGTGGCAGGGGCGGTTCTGGGGCCAACGTCCTGACTTTC. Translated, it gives CASSQGGRGGSGANVLTF.

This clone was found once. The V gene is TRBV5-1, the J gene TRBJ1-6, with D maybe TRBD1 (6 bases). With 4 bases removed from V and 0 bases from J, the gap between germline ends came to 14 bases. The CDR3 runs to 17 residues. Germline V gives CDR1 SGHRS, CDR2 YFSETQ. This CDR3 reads CASSPRTDSSYNSPLHF. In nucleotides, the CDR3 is TGCGCCAGCAGCCCCCGGACAGACAGCTCCTATAATTCACCCCTCCACTTT.

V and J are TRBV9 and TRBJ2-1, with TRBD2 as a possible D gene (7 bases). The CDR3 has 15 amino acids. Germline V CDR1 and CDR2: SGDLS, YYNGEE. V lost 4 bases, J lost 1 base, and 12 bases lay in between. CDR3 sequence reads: CASSQGGGSYNEQFF. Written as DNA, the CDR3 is TGTGCCAGCAGCCAGGGAGGGGGATCCTACAATGAGCAGTTCTTC.

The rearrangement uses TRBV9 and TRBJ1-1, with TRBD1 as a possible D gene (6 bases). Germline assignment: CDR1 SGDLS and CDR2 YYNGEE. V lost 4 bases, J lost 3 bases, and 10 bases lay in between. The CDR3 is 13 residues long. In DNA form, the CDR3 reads TGTGCCAGCAGCTTATACAGGGACACTGAAGCTTTCTTT. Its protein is CASSLYRDTEAFF.